This TCR beta chain is from a study of cytomegalovirus exposure and HLA in healthy donors. TCRdb's copy holds only in-frame clones and misses some; the assay was immunoSEQ multiplex PCR. The data show approximately 280,000 clones, roughly 85% seen once. The CDR3 totals 14 residues. The V gene's germline CDR1 is SGHAT and CDR2 FQNNGV. V was trimmed by 5 bases and J by 15 bases, leaving 23 bases between them. The sequenced sample was PBMCs. The J gene is TRBJ2-1, the V gene TRBV11-2, with D perhaps TRBD2 (6 bases). The TCR originated in a woman aged 18-30 years in good health and CMV-seronegative. CDR3 protein: CASSREVAGTAGFF. The CDR3 DNA is TGTGCCAGCAGCCGAGAAGTGGCGGGAACTGCGGGGTTCTTC.